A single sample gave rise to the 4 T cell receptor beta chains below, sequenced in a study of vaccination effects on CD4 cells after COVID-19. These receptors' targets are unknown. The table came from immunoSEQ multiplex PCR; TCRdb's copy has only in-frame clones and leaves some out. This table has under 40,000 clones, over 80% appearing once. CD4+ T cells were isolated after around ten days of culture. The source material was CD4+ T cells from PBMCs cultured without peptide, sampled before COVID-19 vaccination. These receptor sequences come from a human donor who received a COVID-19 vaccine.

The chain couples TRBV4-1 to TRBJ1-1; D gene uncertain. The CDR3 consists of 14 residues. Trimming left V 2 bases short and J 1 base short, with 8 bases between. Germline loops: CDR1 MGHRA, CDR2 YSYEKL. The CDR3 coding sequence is TGCGCCAGCAGCCAACTAACCGAGAACACTGAAGCTTTCTTT. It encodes CASSQLTENTEAFF.

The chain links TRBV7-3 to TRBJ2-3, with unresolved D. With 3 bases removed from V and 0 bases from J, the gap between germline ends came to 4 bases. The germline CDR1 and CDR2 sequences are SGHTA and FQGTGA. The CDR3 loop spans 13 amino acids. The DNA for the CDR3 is TGTGCCAGCAGCTTCCTTAGCACAGATACGCAGTATTTT. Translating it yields CASSFLSTDTQYF.

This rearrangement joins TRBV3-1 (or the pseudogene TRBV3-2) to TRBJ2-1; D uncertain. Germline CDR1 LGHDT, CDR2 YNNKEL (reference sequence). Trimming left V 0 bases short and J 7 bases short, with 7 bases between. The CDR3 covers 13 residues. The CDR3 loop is CASSQDWDNEQFF. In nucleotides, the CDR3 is TGTGCCAGCAGCCAAGATTGGGATAATGAGCAGTTCTTC.

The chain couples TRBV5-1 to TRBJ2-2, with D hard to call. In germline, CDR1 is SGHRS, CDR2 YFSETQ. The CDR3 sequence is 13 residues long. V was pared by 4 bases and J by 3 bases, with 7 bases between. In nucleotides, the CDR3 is TGCGCCAGCAGCCTCACAGACACCGGGGAGCTGTTTTTT. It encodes CASSLTDTGELFF.